These 3 T cell receptor beta chains share one sample of origin, sequenced in a study of blood T cell repertoires in COVID-19. Sequenced by immunoSEQ multiplex PCR; TCRdb stores in-frame clones only, minus some. The sample yields under 300,000 clones, about nine tenths seen once. Material for sequencing was peripheral blood. These TCRs come from a man between 60 and 75 years old with acute or convalescent COVID-19.

The V and J genes are TRBV29-1 and TRBJ1-1; 9 positions match TRBD1. With V trimmed by 5 bases and J by 7 bases, 8 bases remained unmatched. CDR1 is SQVTM and CDR2 is ANQGSEA in the germline V gene. The CDR3 contains 13 residues. The CDR3 coding sequence is TGCAGCGTTTCTACAGGGGGCTTAGGTGAAGCTTTCTTT. Residues: CSVSTGGLGEAFF.

The count of this clone is one. The gene calls are TRBV7-2 and TRBJ2-1; 11 positions match TRBD2. CDR1 is SGHTA and CDR2 is FQGNSA in the germline V gene. The CDR3 runs 16 residues. V lost 5 bases to trimming and J lost 4 bases; unmatched junction nucleotides: 7. The DNA for the CDR3 is TGTGCCAGCAGCCGCACTAGCGGGGGTACTTACAATGAGCAGTTCTTC. Protein sequence: CASSRTSGGTYNEQFF. The full variable domain, completed using reference TRBV7-2 and TRBJ2-1, is GAGVSQSPSNKVTEKGKDVELRCDPISGHTALYWYRQSLGQGLEFLIYFQGNSAPDKSGLPSDRFSAERTGGSVSTLTIQRTQQEDSAVYLCASSRTSGGTYNEQFFGPGTRLTVL.

The genes are TRBV6-6 and TRBJ2-3; 7 nucleotides align to TRBD2. The CDR3 is made up of 14 amino acids. Germline assignment: CDR1 MNHNY and CDR2 SVGAGI (reference sequence). V lost 7 bases to trimming and J lost 3 bases; unmatched junction nucleotides: 7. CDR3 sequence reads: CASMAGVRTDTQYF. The CDR3 DNA follows: TGTGCCAGCATGGCGGGAGTACGAACAGATACGCAGTATTTT.